This TCR beta chain is from a study of OX40 agonist ivuxolimab in advanced cancers. Findings and limits, study-wide: Clonal expansion by week 6 occurred in CD4+ and CD8+ blood T cells (at 0.1 to 3.0 mg/kg).

This clone was counted a few times. Its target is not known. Trimming removed 4 bases at V and 2 bases at J, with 5 bases between. The CDR3 contains 13 residues. Germline V gene lookup returns CDR1 SGHTA and CDR2 FQGTGA. Clones were read by immunoSEQ multiplex PCR, and TCRdb kept only the in-frame ones, dropping some. The sample carries around 60,000 clones, over 75% recorded once. The receptor was derived from an adult with an advanced solid tumor such as melanoma, head and neck, liver or kidney cancer. V is TRBV7-3 and J is TRBJ2-2, with D uncertain. The material was CD4+ or CD8+ T cells sorted from blood, obtained in a trial of the OX40 agonist ivuxolimab. The CDR3 DNA follows: TGTGCCAGCAGCTCGTCAAACACCGGGGAGCTGTTTTTT. It specifies CASSSSNTGELFF.